Below, 12 T cell receptor beta chains from the same sample are listed, as sequenced in a study of shared clonotypes between healthy human individuals. Naive CD8 cells lacked CD45RO, underwent positive selection for CCR7 and left out terminally differentiated effector memory CD45RA+ cells. Libraries were prepared by immunoSEQ multiplex PCR; TCRdb keeps only in-frame clonotypes and omits some of them. The repertoire holds 800,000 or so clones, with approximately 96% as singletons. Material for sequencing was naive CD8+ T cells sorted from blood. These receptors were obtained from a man aged 25-45 years in good health.

The chain is built from TRBV27 and TRBJ2-2; 11 bases line up with TRBD2. V shed 5 bases and J 3 bases; nucleotides not matched to a gene: 14. This CDR3 has 19 residues. Germline V gene sequence: CDR1 MNHEY, CDR2 SMNVEV (reference sequence). CDR3 nucleotide sequence: TGTGCCAGCAGTCCAAACAACCCCGGGACTAGCGGATACACCGGGGAGCTGTTTTTT. As protein: CASSPNNPGTSGYTGELFF.

The V call is TRBV7-9, the J call TRBJ2-7; 7 bases fit TRBD2. This CDR3 is built from 13 residues. With V trimmed by 5 bases and J by 4 bases, 5 bases remained unmatched. Per germline, CDR1 SEHNR and CDR2 FQNEAQ (reference sequence). Written as DNA, the CDR3 is TGTGCCAGCAGCCAGACTAGCAAGTACGAGCAGTACTTC. Its translation is CASSQTSKYEQYF.

The rearrangement joins TRBV5-4 to TRBJ2-3, with TRBD2 identical over 9 bases. Trimming cost V 2 bases and J 4 bases; bases outside gene matches: 5. This CDR3 is built from 15 residues. Germline-derived CDR1 and CDR2 are SGHNT and YYREEE (reference sequence). As DNA, the CDR3 is TGTGCCAGCAGCTTTATCGGCGGGAGGGCAGATACGCAGTATTTT. Its protein is CASSFIGGRADTQYF.

The chain links TRBV27 to TRBJ2-2; D not resolved. V was clipped by 4 bases and J by 6 bases, with 6 bases between them. The CDR3 runs 12 residues. CDR1 MNHEY and CDR2 SMNVEV come from the germline V gene (reference sequence). The CDR3 bases are TGTGCCAGCAGTTACGGTGCCGGGGAGCTGTTTTTT. It is translated as CASSYGAGELFF.

The chain couples TRBV5-1 to TRBJ1-1; a possible D gene is TRBD1 (5 bases). The CDR3 totals 15 residues. Trimming shortened V by 0 bases and J by 1 base, and 10 bases separated the two germline ends. Germline loops: CDR1 SGHRS, CDR2 YFSETQ. CDR3 DNA: TGCGCCAGCAGCTTGGCCGACAGAGGGAACACTGAAGCTTTCTTT. Its protein product is CASSLADRGNTEAFF.

This clone was recorded once. The chain combines TRBV15 with TRBJ2-3; D may match TRBD1 or TRBD2 (6 bases each). Trimming shortened V by 11 bases and J by 4 bases, and 16 bases separated the two germline ends. CDR3 length: 13 residues. The germline gives CDR1 LNHNV, CDR2 YYDKDF (reference sequence). The CDR3 protein is CAAGQGRPDTQYF. CDR3 nucleotide sequence: TGTGCCGCGGGGCAGGGGAGACCAGATACGCAGTATTTT.

V is TRBV5-5 and J is TRBJ2-1; 8 bases map to TRBD2. Germline V gene sequence: CDR1 SGHKS, CDR2 YYEKEE (reference sequence). The CDR3 length is 13 residues. With 1 base clipped from V and 8 bases from J, the junction kept 2 bases outside the gene matches. CDR3 bases: TGTGCCAGCAGCTTGACAGCGGGGGATGAGCAGTTCTTC. Encoded protein: CASSLTAGDEQFF.

This clone was counted a single time. The J gene is TRBJ2-7, the V gene TRBV7-9; D is undetermined. CDR3 length: 14 residues. Between the trimmed V and J ends, which lost 5 bases and 1 base, there was a span of 12 bases. In germline, CDR1 is SEHNR, CDR2 FQNEAQ (reference sequence). The CDR3 here is CASSPSGRSYEQYF. Written as DNA, the CDR3 is TGTGCCAGCAGCCCCTCGGGCAGATCCTACGAGCAGTACTTC. Full variable domain (outside the CDR3, taken from reference TRBV7-9 and TRBJ2-7): DTGVSQNPRHKITKRGQNVTFRCDPISEHNRLYWYRQTLGQGPEFLTYFQNEAQLEKSRLLSDRFSAERPKGSFSTLEIQRTEQGDSAMYLCASSPSGRSYEQYFGPGTRLTVT.

V is TRBV5-4 and J is TRBJ2-3; 11 bases are a match to TRBD2. Germline loops: CDR1 SGHNT, CDR2 YYREEE (reference sequence). The junction had 6 bases not matched to a gene; V was cut back by 0 bases and J by 6 bases. The CDR3 loop spans 16 amino acids. CDR3 bases: TGTGCCAGCAGCTTGGTAGTACTAGCGGGAGAGGATACGCAGTATTTT. This translates into CASSLVVLAGEDTQYF.

The CDR3 is CASSFTGANYGYTF. The CDR3 nucleotides read TGTGCCAGCAGTTTCACAGGGGCCAACTATGGCTACACCTTC. The rearrangement joins TRBV6-5 to TRBJ1-2; 7 positions match TRBD1. This CDR3 has 14 residues. The germline CDR1 and CDR2 sequences are MNHEY and SVGAGI. The junction had 4 bases not matched to a gene; V was cut back by 4 bases and J by 2 bases.

This chain uses TRBV27 with TRBJ2-7; D may correspond to TRBD1 or TRBD2 (5 bases each). Trimming took 3 bases from V and 1 from J, leaving 10 bases between them. This CDR3 region has 14 residues. The V gene's germline CDR1 is MNHEY and CDR2 SMNVEV (reference sequence). In nucleotides, the CDR3 is TGTGCCAGCAGTTTTGTGGGGGAGTCCTACGAGCAGTACTTC. This encodes CASSFVGESYEQYF.

The chain recombines TRBV9 with TRBJ2-1; possible D gene TRBD1, 6 bases. Trimming took 2 bases from V and 7 from J, leaving 13 bases between them. The CDR3 has 14 residues. The germline CDR1 and CDR2 sequences are SGDLS and YYNGEE. The CDR3 sequence is CASSVQQGVNEQFF. Here the CDR3 DNA reads TGTGCCAGCAGCGTCCAACAGGGAGTTAATGAGCAGTTCTTC. Full variable domain (outside the CDR3, taken from reference TRBV9 and TRBJ2-1): DSGVTQTPKHLITATGQRVTLRCSPRSGDLSVYWYQQSLDQGLQFLIQYYNGEERAKGNILERFSAQQFPDLHSELNLSSLELGDSALYFCASSVQQGVNEQFFGPGTRLTVL.